This is a list of T cell receptor beta chains from one sample in a study of T cell responses to AZD1222 COVID-19 vaccine. Produced via immunoSEQ multiplex PCR; TCRdb's table is partial and in-frame only. The sample carries about 120,000 clones, 70% to 90% recorded once. The sequencing here drew on peripheral blood, taken on day 0 of MenACWY control vaccination. The receptors come from an adult in good health. Each CDR3 is given with its conserved first and last residue. D genes are given only for firm matches. Clone size is shown for a subset of rows, as once, few, many or a class of expanded clone.

>TRBV7-2|TRBJ2-3|.|.
CASSLAPASPDTQYF
TGTGCCAGCAGCTTAGCCCCGGCCTCACCAGATACGCAGTATTTT
>TRBV5-4|TRBJ2-5|.|.
CASSSRGSRETQYF
TGTGCCAGCAGTTCCCGGGGCAGCCGTGAGACCCAGTACTTC
>TRBV7-8|TRBJ2-2|.|once
CASSLAGLLTNTGELFF
TGTGCCAGCAGCTTAGCGGGCCTTTTGACGAACACCGGGGAGCTGTTTTTT
>TRBV9|TRBJ1-4|.|.
CASSWGSEATNEKLFF
TGTGCCAGCAGCTGGGGCTCCGAGGCAACTAATGAAAAACTGTTTTTT
>TRBV3-1/TRBV3-2|TRBJ2-7|TRBD1|few
CASSPHATGGSYEQYF
TGTGCCAGCAGCCCGCACGCCACAGGGGGCAGCTACGAGCAGTACTTC
>TRBV6-1|TRBJ2-1|.|.
CASSEGNGRDEQFF
TGTGCCAGCAGTGAAGGGAACGGGCGCGATGAGCAGTTCTTC
>TRBV11-2|TRBJ1-2|.|.
CASSLKQGRDGYTF
TGTGCCAGCAGCTTAAAGCAGGGACGGGATGGCTACACCTTC
>TRBV5-6|TRBJ1-1|.|.
CASSLYVVRNTEAFF
TGTGCCAGCAGCTTGTACGTGGTCAGGAACACTGAAGCTTTCTTT
>TRBV14|TRBJ2-5|TRBD2|.
CASSPGLAGSTQYF
TGTGCCAGCAGCCCCGGACTAGCGGGATCCACCCAGTACTTC
>TRBV27|TRBJ1-5|TRBD1|once
CASSPTGTGMNQPQHF
TGTGCCAGCAGTCCTACCGGGACAGGGATGAATCAGCCCCAGCATTTT
>TRBV28|TRBJ2-1|.|.
CARRGHNEQFF
TGTGCCAGGAGGGGTCACAATGAGCAGTTCTTC
>TRBV10-3|TRBJ2-3|TRBD2|.
CAISRTSGGATDTQYF
TGTGCCATCAGCCGGACTAGCGGGGGGGCAACAGATACGCAGTATTTT
>TRBV6-5|TRBJ2-7|TRBD2|.
CASKSGGGYEQYF
TGTGCCAGCAAGAGCGGGGGGGGCTACGAGCAGTACTTC
>TRBV30|TRBJ1-2|.|.
CAWSVWGARGYTF
TGTGCCTGGAGTGTCTGGGGGGCGAGGGGCTACACCTTC
>TRBV7-2|TRBJ1-6|TRBD1|.
CASSLGGGGMYNSPLHF
TGTGCCAGCAGCTTAGGAGGGGGCGGTATGTATAATTCACCCCTCCACTTT
>TRBV7-8|TRBJ1-1|.|once
CASSLDLGTNTEAFF
TGTGCCAGCAGCTTAGATCTAGGCACGAACACTGAAGCTTTCTTT
>TRBV2|TRBJ2-3|.|.
CASIPANTDTQYF
TGTGCCAGCATCCCCGCAAACACAGATACGCAGTATTTT
>TRBV6-5|TRBJ2-2|TRBD2|.
CASRLRGSTGELFF
TGTGCCAGCAGACTGCGGGGGAGCACCGGGGAGCTGTTTTTT
>TRBV27|TRBJ1-6|.|once
CASSLVKNSPLHF
TGTGCCAGCAGTTTGGTGAAGAATTCACCCCTCCACTTT
>TRBV5-5|TRBJ2-3|.|.
CASSFWFYTDTQYF
TGTGCCAGCAGCTTCTGGTTCTACACAGATACGCAGTATTTT
>TRBV28|TRBJ1-2|.|.
CASSLKAIGYTF
TGTGCCAGCAGTTTAAAGGCAATTGGCTACACCTTC
>TRBV6-1|TRBJ2-7|.|.
CASSEGLGVGSSSTKQYF
TGTGCCAGCAGTGAAGGCCTGGGGGTAGGCAGCTCCTCTACGAAGCAGTACTTC
>TRBV7-9|TRBJ2-7|.|.
CASSLGGALSYEQYF
TGTGCCAGCAGCTTAGGCGGGGCTCTTTCCTACGAGCAGTACTTC
>TRBV7-8|TRBJ1-4|.|once
CASSSNREKLFF
TGTGCCAGCAGCTCCAACAGGGAAAAACTGTTTTTT
>TRBV11-2|TRBJ1-2|.|.
CASSLAYRDVYGYTF
TGTGCCAGCAGCTTAGCCTACAGGGACGTCTATGGCTACACCTTC
>TRBV11-2|TRBJ2-5|TRBD1|.
CASSLGGTGPAETQYF
TGTGCCAGCAGCTTAGGCGGGACAGGGCCGGCAGAGACCCAGTACTTC
>TRBV5-1|TRBJ1-6|TRBD1|.
CASSRGQGGQSVGSPLHF
TGCGCCAGCAGCCGGGGACAGGGCGGTCAATCAGTTGGCTCACCCCTCCACTTT
>TRBV9|TRBJ2-2|.|few
CASSVALQDTGELFF
TGTGCCAGCAGCGTAGCTCTCCAGGACACCGGGGAGCTGTTTTTT
>TRBV19|TRBJ1-1|.|.
CASSIYQGRDTEAFF
TGTGCCAGTAGTATATACCAGGGAAGGGACACTGAAGCTTTCTTT
>TRBV23-1|TRBJ1-1|TRBD1|.
CASSHTDRGRDTEAFF
TGCGCCAGCAGTCACACGGACAGGGGAAGAGATACTGAAGCTTTCTTT
>TRBV9|TRBJ1-2|.|.
CASSVSRAGGYTF
TGTGCCAGCAGCGTATCAAGGGCTGGCGGCTACACCTTC
>TRBV5-6|TRBJ1-2|.|.
CASSLVQGPYGYTF
TGTGCCAGCAGCTTGGTTCAGGGGCCCTATGGCTACACCTTC
>TRBV3-1/TRBV3-2|TRBJ2-6|.|.
CASSPGQSGANVLTF
TGTGCCAGCAGTCCCGGACAATCTGGGGCCAACGTCCTGACTTTC
>TRBV28|TRBJ1-5|TRBD1|.
CASVRQGSSNQPQHF
TGTGCCAGTGTTCGACAGGGGAGTAGCAATCAGCCCCAGCATTTT
>TRBV7-2|TRBJ1-2|.|.
CASSLNQGDDGYTF
TGTGCCAGCAGCTTAAATCAGGGAGACGATGGCTACACCTTC
>TRBV3-1/TRBV3-2|TRBJ1-4|TRBD1|few
CASSQEEGQGGEKLFF
TGTGCCAGCAGCCAAGAGGAGGGACAGGGAGGGGAAAAACTGTTTTTT
>TRBV28|TRBJ1-2|.|.
CASQKALRDATINYGYTF
TGTGCCAGCCAAAAAGCGTTACGGGACGCTACAATTAACTATGGCTACACCTTC
>TRBV16|TRBJ2-2|.|.
CASSQSWQGGSGELFF
TGTGCCAGCAGCCAATCGTGGCAGGGAGGTTCCGGGGAGCTGTTTTTT
>TRBV5-4|TRBJ1-2|TRBD1|.
CASSPGTGFGYTF
TGTGCCAGCAGCCCGGGGACAGGGTTCGGCTACACCTTC
>TRBV11-2|TRBJ1-1|.|.
CASSLVGSPTEAFF
TGTGCCAGCAGCTTAGTCGGGAGTCCCACTGAAGCTTTCTTT
>TRBV5-4|TRBJ1-1|.|few
CASSFRAANTEAFF
TGTGCCAGCAGCTTCAGGGCCGCGAACACTGAAGCTTTCTTT
>TRBV12-3/TRBV12-4|TRBJ1-5|.|.
CASSWDGNQPQHF
TGTGCCAGCTCCTGGGACGGCAATCAGCCCCAGCATTTT
>TRBV2|TRBJ1-2|.|.
CASRGLRRSGGYTF
TGTGCCAGCAGGGGATTAAGGCGTTCGGGTGGCTACACCTTC
>TRBV21-1|TRBJ1-2|.|.
CASSSGLEGPNYGYTF
TGTGCCAGCAGCAGCGGTCTCGAAGGGCCTAACTATGGCTACACCTTC
>TRBV6-4|TRBJ2-2|TRBD1|.
CASSETGVRDTGELFF
TGTGCCAGCAGTGAAACAGGGGTGAGGGACACCGGGGAGCTGTTTTTT
>TRBV30|TRBJ1-3|.|few
CAWIGQLLSGNTIYF
TGTGCCTGGATCGGACAGTTACTCTCTGGAAACACCATATATTTT
>TRBV27|TRBJ1-2|.|.
CASSGGIGQSYGYTF
TGTGCCAGCAGTGGTGGGATCGGACAGAGCTATGGCTACACCTTC
>TRBV28|TRBJ1-2|.|.
CASGDRLGYTF
TGTGCCAGCGGAGACAGGCTTGGCTACACCTTC
>TRBV29-1|TRBJ1-2|.|.
CSVAPRQARDYGYTF
TGCAGCGTTGCCCCCCGACAGGCGCGGGACTATGGCTACACCTTC
>TRBV4-2|TRBJ2-3|TRBD2|.
CASRGLATDTQYF
TGTGCCAGCAGAGGACTAGCAACAGATACGCAGTATTTT
>TRBV6-1|TRBJ1-6|.|once
CASRSGQYSAPLHF
TGTGCCAGCAGATCTGGACAGTACAGTGCACCCCTCCACTTT
>TRBV6-4|TRBJ1-6|.|.
CASRTDSSYNSPLHF
TGTGCCAGCAGGACCGACAGCTCCTATAATTCACCCCTCCACTTT
>TRBV28|TRBJ1-2|.|few
CASSLLGLRANGYTF
TGTGCCAGCAGTTTATTGGGCCTTAGGGCAAACGGCTACACCTTC